This TCR beta chain was profiled in a study of CD8 T cells in ankylosing spondylitis. Study-level points and caveats: Enrichment of disease-linked clones was reportedly significant in matched ankylosing spondylitis synovial fluid. A TCR beta motif made of eight highly homologous variants seemed typical of ankylosing spondylitis blood.

This clonotype has at least ten counts. Its cognate antigen is unknown. Quantitative 5'-RACE with molecular barcodes was used to make the TCR beta libraries. TCRdb independently ran MiXCR on the 5' RACE reads; one entry per CDR3 protein. The data hold roughly 250,000 distinct CDR3 sequences, with around 9.1% observed a single time. The CDR3 loop spans 14 amino acids. Germline assignment: CDR1 SGHRS and CDR2 YFSETQ. The germline V and J ends were trimmed by 0 bases and 7 bases, with 13 bases remaining between them. The chain carries TRBV5-1 and TRBJ1-2; D gene uncertain. The receptor was isolated from a male donor with ankylosing spondylitis or in good health (not recorded which). Sequenced material: blood, either unsorted or a sorted T cell fraction (not recorded which). The CDR3 is CASSLESGLGGYTF. For the CDR3, the DNA is TGCGCCAGCAGCTTGGAATCTGGTCTCGGTGGCTACACCTTC.